The source of this T cell receptor beta chain is a study of TIL therapy for anti-PD-1-resistant metastatic lung cancer. Germline V lookup: CDR1 SGHVS, CDR2 FQNEAQ. This CDR3 is built from 15 residues. The V gene lost 1 base and the J gene lost 6 bases, with 13 bases spanning the gap. Time point reported: pre-treatment sample, taken before nivolumab and TIL therapy. Tumor tissue came from excised metastases, mostly pleural nodules or supraclavicular lymph nodes. The libraries were made with immunoSEQ v3. Survey-level samples got 2 million or so read pairs; deep-level samples got about 5-6.5 million. Data came from immunoSEQ multiplex PCR; TCRdb stores just in-frame clones and leaves some out. The table shows roughly 28,000 clones, with roughly three fifths occurring only once.

Sequencing was performed on tumor tissue, taken at baseline. The genes are TRBV7-8 and TRBJ1-5; D is unresolved. The TCR sequence derives from a woman between 30 and 80 years old with non-small cell lung cancer. The CDR3 nucleotides are TGTGCCAGCAGCTTAGGGGAAGTTTTCGGTCAGCCCCAGCATTTT. Translation gives CASSLGEVFGQPQHF.